This T cell receptor beta chain was captured by sequencing in a study of T cells in Graves' hyperthyroidism and ophthalmopathy. Authors of the study amplified TCR beta CDR3 regions from RNA transcripts. The TCR CDR3 was amplified in a first-round RT-PCR using the HTBI primer set. TCRdb reanalysed the multiplex PCR reads using MiXCR and keeps one entry per CDR3 protein. Of around 420,000 distinct CDR3 sequences in the sample, about 13% were seen once. V lost 1 base and J lost 0; bases outside the gene matches: 6. This CDR3 spans 16 amino acids. Germline CDR1 MGHDK, CDR2 SYGVNS. This clonotype turned up a few times.

The sequenced sample consisted of blood. The sequence came from a woman in her late teens or twenties with Graves' hyperthyroidism. V is TRBV25-1 and J is TRBJ2-7; TRBD2 matches at 7 bases. The CDR3 region is CASSEFSSGDSYEQYF. CDR3 sequence (DNA): TGTGCCAGCAGTGAATTTTCAAGCGGGGACTCCTACGAGCAGTACTTC.